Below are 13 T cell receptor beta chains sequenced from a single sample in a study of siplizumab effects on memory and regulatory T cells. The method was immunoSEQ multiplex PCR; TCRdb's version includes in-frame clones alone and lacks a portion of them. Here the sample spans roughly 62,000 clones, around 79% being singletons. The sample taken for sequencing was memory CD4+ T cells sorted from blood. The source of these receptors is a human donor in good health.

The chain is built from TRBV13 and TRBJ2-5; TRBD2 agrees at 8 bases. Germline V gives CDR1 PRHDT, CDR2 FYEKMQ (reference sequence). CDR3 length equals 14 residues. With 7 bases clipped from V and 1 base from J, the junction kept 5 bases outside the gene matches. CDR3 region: CASNGGEIQETQYF. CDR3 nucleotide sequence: TGTGCCAGCAACGGGGGGGAGATCCAAGAGACCCAGTACTTC.

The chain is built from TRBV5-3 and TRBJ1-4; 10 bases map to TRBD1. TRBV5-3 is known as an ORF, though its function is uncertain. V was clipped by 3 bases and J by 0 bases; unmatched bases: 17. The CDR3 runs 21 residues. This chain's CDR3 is CARSWDRGCLNEYATNEKLFF. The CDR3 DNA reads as TGTGCCAGAAGCTGGGACAGGGGTTGTCTGAATGAATACGCAACTAATGAAAAACTGTTTTTT.

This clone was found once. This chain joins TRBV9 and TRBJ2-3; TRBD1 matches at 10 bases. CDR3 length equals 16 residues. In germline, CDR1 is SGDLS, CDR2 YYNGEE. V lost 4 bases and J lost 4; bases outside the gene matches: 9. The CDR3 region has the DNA TGTGCCAGCAGCCTTGACAGGGGGCGCTTTGCAGATACGCAGTATTTT. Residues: CASSLDRGRFADTQYF.

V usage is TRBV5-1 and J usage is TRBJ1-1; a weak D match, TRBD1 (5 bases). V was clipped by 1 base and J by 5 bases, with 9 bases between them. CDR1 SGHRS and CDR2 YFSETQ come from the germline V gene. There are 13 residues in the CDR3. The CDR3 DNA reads TGCGCCAGCAGCTTGATACAGGAGACTGAAGCTTTCTTT. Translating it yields CASSLIQETEAFF.

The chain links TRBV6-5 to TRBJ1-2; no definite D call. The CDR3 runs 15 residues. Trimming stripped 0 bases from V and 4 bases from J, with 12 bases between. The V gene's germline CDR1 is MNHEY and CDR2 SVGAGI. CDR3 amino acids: CASSYSAELSYGYTF. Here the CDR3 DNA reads TGTGCCAGCAGTTACTCCGCCGAGTTGAGCTATGGCTACACCTTC.

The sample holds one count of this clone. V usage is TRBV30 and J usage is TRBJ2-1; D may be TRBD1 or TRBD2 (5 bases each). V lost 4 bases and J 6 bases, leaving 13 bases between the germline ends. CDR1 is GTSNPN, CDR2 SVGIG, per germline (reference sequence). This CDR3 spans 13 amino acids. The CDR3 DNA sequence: TGTGCCTGGAAGCCGGGACCCCTCAATGAGCAGTTCTTC. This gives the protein CAWKPGPLNEQFF.

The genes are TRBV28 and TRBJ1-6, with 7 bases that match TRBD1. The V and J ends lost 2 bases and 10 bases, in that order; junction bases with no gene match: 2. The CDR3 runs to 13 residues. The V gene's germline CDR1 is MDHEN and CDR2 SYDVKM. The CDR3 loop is CASSLTGESPLHF. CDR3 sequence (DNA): TGTGCCAGCAGTTTAACAGGGGAGTCACCCCTCCACTTT.

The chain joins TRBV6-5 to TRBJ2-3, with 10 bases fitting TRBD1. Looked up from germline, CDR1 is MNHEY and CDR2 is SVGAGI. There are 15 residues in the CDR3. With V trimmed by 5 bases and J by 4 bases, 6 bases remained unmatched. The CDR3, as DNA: TGTGCCAGCAGTCCAGGACAGGGGGGCGCAGATACGCAGTATTTT. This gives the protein CASSPGQGGADTQYF.

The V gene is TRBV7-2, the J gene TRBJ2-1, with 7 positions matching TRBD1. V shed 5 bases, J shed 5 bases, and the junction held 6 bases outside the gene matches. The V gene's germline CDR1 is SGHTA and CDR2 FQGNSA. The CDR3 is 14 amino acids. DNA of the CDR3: TGTGCCAGCAGCCCCCGGACAGGCGACAATGAGCAGTTCTTC. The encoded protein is CASSPRTGDNEQFF.

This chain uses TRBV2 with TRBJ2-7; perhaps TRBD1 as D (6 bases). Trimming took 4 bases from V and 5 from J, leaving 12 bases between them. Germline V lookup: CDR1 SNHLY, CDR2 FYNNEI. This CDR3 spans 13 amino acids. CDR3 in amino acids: CASSVLDSNEQYF. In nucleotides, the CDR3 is TGTGCCAGCAGTGTTCTGGACAGCAACGAGCAGTACTTC.

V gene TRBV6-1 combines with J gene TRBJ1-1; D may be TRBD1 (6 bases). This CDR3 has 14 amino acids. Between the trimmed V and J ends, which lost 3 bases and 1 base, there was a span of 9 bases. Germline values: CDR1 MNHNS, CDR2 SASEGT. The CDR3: CASSDWGANTEAFF. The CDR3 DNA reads TGTGCCAGCAGTGACTGGGGGGCGAACACTGAAGCTTTCTTT.

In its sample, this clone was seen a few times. This CDR3 is CASSLPGKETQYF. In DNA form, the CDR3 reads TGTGCCAGCAGCTTACCGGGGAAGGAGACCCAGTACTTC. The chain recombines TRBV11-2 with TRBJ2-5; possible D gene TRBD2, 5 bases. CDR3 length equals 13 residues. Germline CDR1 and CDR2: SGHAT and FQNNGV. V was trimmed by 2 bases and J by 5 bases, leaving 9 bases between them.

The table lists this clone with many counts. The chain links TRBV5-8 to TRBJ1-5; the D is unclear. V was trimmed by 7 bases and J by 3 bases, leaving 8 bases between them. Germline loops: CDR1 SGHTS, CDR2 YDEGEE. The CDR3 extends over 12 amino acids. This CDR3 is CASRQNNQPQHF. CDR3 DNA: TGTGCCAGCCGGCAGAACAATCAGCCCCAGCATTTT.